This T cell receptor (beta chain) was retrieved from a study of cytomegalovirus exposure and HLA in healthy donors. Study-wide findings and caveats: It was reportedly the case that the classifier diagnosed cytomegalovirus status with high specificity and sensitivity. For presence/absence analyses, sequencing depth was assumed to be roughly uniform across donors.

With regard to this clone: What it binds is unknown.

PCR used 60 Vbeta primers and 13 Jbeta primers. Clones were read by immunoSEQ multiplex PCR, and TCRdb kept only the in-frame ones, dropping some. The table includes approximately 260,000 clones, about 90% detected once. The germline V gene encodes CDR1 SQVTM and CDR2 ANQGSEA. There are 13 residues in the CDR3. V lost 7 bases and J 1 base, leaving 10 bases between the germline ends. This receptor was taken from a girl under 10 years old in good health and CMV-seronegative. This rearrangement joins TRBV29-1 to TRBJ2-2, with D possibly matching TRBD1 (6 bases). The sequenced sample was PBMCs. This CDR3 reads CSAPTGNTGELFF. The CDR3 DNA reads TGCAGCGCCCCGACAGGGAACACCGGGGAGCTGTTTTTT.